This entry describes one T cell receptor beta chain. Its antigen is not identified. Researchers took RNA transcripts and amplified the TCR beta CDR3 regions from them. An initial round of RT-PCR targeting the TCR CDR3 relied on the HTBI primer set. TCRdb processed the multiplex PCR reads anew with MiXCR; each CDR3 protein has one entry. The data show 200,000 to 300,000 distinct CDR3 sequences, less than 20% seen once. The data derive from a study of T cells in Graves' hyperthyroidism and ophthalmopathy. Across the study: Once the initial diagnosis was made, peripheral blood was obtained before any treatment.

The CDR3 spans 15 residues. From germline, CDR1 is DFQATT and CDR2 SNEGSKA (reference sequence). With 1 base removed from V and 6 bases from J, the gap between germline ends came to 18 bases. Study-wide points: Using 13 V-J features, a model discriminated ophthalmopathy from stable hyperthyroidism.

This TCR was recovered from a woman aged 18-35 years with Graves' ophthalmopathy. V usage is TRBV20-1 and J usage is TRBJ1-1, with D maybe TRBD1 (5 bases). The sequenced sample was blood. Here the CDR3 DNA reads TGCAGTGCTAGAGTCGGGTACTCAGGGACGGCTGAAGCTTTCTTT. Protein: CSARVGYSGTAEAFF.